In its sample, the clone carrying this TCR beta chain was seen once. Its target is not known. The data originate from a study of shared clonotypes between healthy human individuals. Whole-study findings and limits: Apart from blood, nothing was sampled; tissue repertoires likely differ. Few donors limited the genetic and exposure-history diversity represented.

Under the authors' procedure: Owing to the provision of junction-only sequences devoid of quality scores by immunoSEQ, filtering differed. TCRdb's copy holds only in-frame clones and misses some; the assay was immunoSEQ multiplex PCR. For V, J and clone size, that table is used; D and trimming come from the DNA. Among 1,400,000 or so clones listed, 98% to 99% were seen once. The CDR3 runs to 18 residues. Germline CDR1 and CDR2: SGHRS and YFSETQ. V dropped 5 bases and J dropped 4 bases, with 27 bases sitting between them. The source material was naive CD4+ T cells sorted from blood. Subset noted: CD45RA+ positively selected. The rearrangement joins TRBV5-1 to TRBJ1-2; D possibly corresponds to TRBD1 (6 bases). The clonotype comes from a man aged 25-45 years in good health. CDR3 sequence: CASSSGTNFRTPIYGYTF. Here the CDR3 DNA reads TGCGCCAGCAGTTCCGGGACAAACTTCCGAACACCGATCTATGGCTACACCTTC. The full variable domain, with the rest looked up from reference TRBV5-1 and TRBJ1-2, is KAGVTQTPRYLIKTRGQQVTLSCSPISGHRSVSWYQQTPGQGLQFLFEYFSETQRNKGNFPGRFSGRQFSNSRSEMNVSTLELGDSALYLCASSSGTNFRTPIYGYTFGSGTRLTVV.